The 28 T cell receptor beta chains below all came from one sample that was sequenced in a study of T cell repertoires in cytomegalovirus infection. From the reads, TCRdb called clonotypes with MiXCR, one entry per CDR3 protein. The sample has about 310,000 distinct CDR3 sequences; 15% to 20% are singletons. The sequenced sample was PBMCs. These receptor sequences come from a human donor in good health (CMV status not recorded). Some clones in this sample may be carry-over from other donors' samples.

A remark on this clonotype: Being one base from a much bigger clone, this may be a read error. The V and J genes are TRBV7-6 and TRBJ2-5; TRBD2 aligns across 7 bases. This CDR3 has 15 residues. V lost 4 bases to trimming and J lost 4 bases; unmatched junction nucleotides: 9. Germline V lookup: CDR1 SGHVS, CDR2 FNYEAQ. For the CDR3, the DNA is TGTGCCAGCAGCTGGGGGGGGGGAGGCCCAGAGACCCAGTACTTC. Amino acids: CASSWGGGGPETQYF.

This clonotype appeared a few times. CDR3 nucleotides: TGTGCCAGCAGTTTATCAGGGTTTCAGCCCCAGCATTTT. Protein sequence: CASSLSGFQPQHF. V gene TRBV28 combines with J gene TRBJ1-5; possibly TRBD1 for D (5 bases). The V end lost 1 base, the J end lost 6 bases, and 7 bases lay between the germline ends. This CDR3 comprises 13 residues. CDR1 and CDR2 from the germline V gene are MDHEN and SYDVKM.

The rearrangement joins TRBV5-1 to TRBJ2-1; 10 bases are shared with TRBD1. The CDR3 totals 15 residues. The J segment lost 5 bases and the V segment lost 4 bases, leaving 6 bases of the junction unmatched. CDR1 and CDR2 (germline): SGHRS, YFSETQ. The CDR3, as DNA: TGCGCCAGCAGCACCGCCGGGACAGGGGACAATGAGCAGTTCTTC. Translated: CASSTAGTGDNEQFF.

The chain joins TRBV6-6 to TRBJ1-5; D unresolved. Germline-derived CDR1 and CDR2 are MNHNY and SVGAGI (reference sequence). Trimming took off 7 bases at V and 9 bases at J, with 13 bases between the two ends. The CDR3 sequence is 12 residues long. The CDR3 nucleotides read TGTGCCAGCAAGCCCCAGGACGCGCCCCAGCATTTT. Amino acid sequence: CASKPQDAPQHF.

The chain employs TRBV6-5 and TRBJ2-7, with 11 bases that match TRBD1. The germline V gene encodes CDR1 MNHEY and CDR2 SVGAGI. The CDR3 is made up of 14 amino acids. Trimming removed 4 bases from V and 5 bases from J; junction bases left unmatched: 4. The DNA for the CDR3 is TGTGCCAGCAGTTCGGACAGGGGGCCCCACGAGCAGTACTTC. This codes for CASSSDRGPHEQYF.

Many counts were recorded for this clonotype. The chain has TRBV7-2 and TRBJ2-1; D perhaps matches TRBD2 (5 bases). The CDR3 length is 14 residues. The ends were cut back, 1 base at V and 7 bases at J, with 11 bases in the middle. Germline loops: CDR1 SGHTA, CDR2 FQGNSA. The CDR3 DNA is TGTGCCAGCAGCTTAGATTATGAGGGAAATGAGCAGTTCTTC. Protein sequence: CASSLDYEGNEQFF.

The rearrangement joins TRBV20-1 to TRBJ1-5, with TRBD1 matching 7 bases. The length of the CDR3 is 14 residues. Looked up from germline, CDR1 is DFQATT and CDR2 is SNEGSKA (reference sequence). The ends lost 4 bases at V and 3 bases at J; junction bases unmatched: 6. The CDR3 coding sequence is TGCAGTGCTACAGGGGACAGTAACAATCAGCCCCAGCATTTT. Translated: CSATGDSNNQPQHF.

This clonotype came up many times. J is TRBJ2-7 and V is TRBV7-2, with unresolved D. CDR1 is SGHTA, CDR2 FQGNSA, per germline. The CDR3 is made up of 12 amino acids. V was cut by 3 bases and J by 6 bases, with 9 bases left in between. The chain's CDR3 is CASSFGLSEQYF. Here the CDR3 DNA reads TGTGCCAGCAGCTTTGGGCTTTCCGAGCAGTACTTC.

This clonotype occurred a few times. The J gene is TRBJ2-1, the V gene TRBV20-1; TRBD2 matches at 7 bases. This CDR3 has 15 residues. Unmatched junction bases numbered 12, after V lost 6 bases and J lost 4 bases. Germline values: CDR1 DFQATT, CDR2 SNEGSKA (reference sequence). CDR3 nucleotides: TGCAGTGCCACCACAGACGGGGGGAAATACAATGAGCAGTTCTTC. Protein product: CSATTDGGKYNEQFF.

The CDR3 sequence: CSAPMAGLTDTQYF. CDR3 in DNA: TGCAGTGCCCCCATGGCGGGGCTCACAGATACGCAGTATTTT. The rearrangement uses TRBV20-1 and TRBJ2-3; D possibly corresponds to TRBD2 (6 bases). The CDR3 runs to 14 residues. V was shortened by 6 bases and J by 2 bases, with 15 bases between the two germline ends. Germline loops: CDR1 DFQATT, CDR2 SNEGSKA (reference sequence).

This clonotype was found a few times. V and J are TRBV4-1 and TRBJ1-6; D gene ambiguous. Per germline, CDR1 MGHRA and CDR2 YSYEKL. The CDR3 spans 15 residues. Trimming shortened V by 1 base and J by 7 bases, and 11 bases separated the two germline ends. Here the CDR3 reads CASSQVSSENSPLHF. The CDR3 region has the DNA TGCGCCAGCAGCCAAGTTTCCTCAGAAAATTCACCCCTCCACTTT.

This clonotype showed up just a few times. This rearrangement joins TRBV27 to TRBJ1-5; a possible D gene is TRBD1 (5 bases). V gave up 8 bases and J gave up 5 bases, with 13 bases separating them. Germline V gene data show CDR1 as MNHEY and CDR2 as SMNVEV (reference sequence). The CDR3 has 13 amino acids. The CDR3 sequence is CASGRGGYQPQHF. The DNA of the CDR3 is TGTGCCAGCGGCCGGGGGGGATATCAGCCCCAGCATTTT.

This clonotype showed up many times. This chain connects TRBV25-1 to TRBJ1-6, with a weak D call TRBD1 (5 bases). Germline V CDR1 and CDR2: MGHDK, SYGVNS. CDR3 length equals 15 residues. V gave up 4 bases and J gave up 5 bases, with 12 bases separating them. CDR3 loop: CASSAYGTNNSPLHF. The DNA for the CDR3 is TGTGCCAGCAGTGCCTACGGGACTAATAATTCACCCCTCCACTTT.

The chain links TRBV27 to TRBJ2-1; 10 bases are shared with TRBD1. The CDR3 runs 15 residues. The ends lost 3 bases at V and 6 bases at J; junction bases unmatched: 5. The germline V gene encodes CDR1 MNHEY and CDR2 SMNVEV (reference sequence). CDR3 amino acids: CASSFRQGALNEQFF. As DNA, the CDR3 is TGTGCCAGCAGTTTCAGACAGGGGGCGCTCAATGAGCAGTTCTTC.

This clonotype was found many times. V usage is TRBV7-9 and J usage is TRBJ2-2; D is perhaps TRBD2 (5 bases). Trimming removed 5 bases from V and 3 bases from J, with 10 bases in between. Germline values: CDR1 SEHNR, CDR2 FQNEAQ (reference sequence). The CDR3 has 14 amino acids. The CDR3 spells CASSQTTDTGELFF. The CDR3 region has the DNA TGTGCCAGCAGCCAGACTACGGACACCGGGGAGCTGTTTTTT.

This clonotype was counted a few times. V gene TRBV20-1 combines with J gene TRBJ2-5; maybe TRBD2 (5 bases). Germline CDR1 reads DFQATT; CDR2 reads SNEGSKA (reference sequence). Trimming left V 3 bases short and J 2 bases short, with 13 bases between. The CDR3 loop spans 14 amino acids. CDR3 nucleotides: TGCAGTGCTAGGAGCCGGGGAGTTCAAGAGACCCAGTACTTC. Translated, it gives CSARSRGVQETQYF.

Regarding this clonotype: A junction boundary mismatches the germline segment, possibly from a read error. This rearrangement joins TRBV5-3 to TRBJ2-7; the D is unclear. Being an ORF, TRBV5-3 has a function that is uncertain. The CDR3 has 15 residues. The CDR3 is CASSSDVQSSYEQYF. The CDR3 DNA sequence: TGTGCCAGCAGCTCAGACGTTCAAAGCTCCTACGAGCAGTACTTC.

CDR3: CASSVSRGTDTQYF. The CDR3 nucleotides are TGTGCCAGCAGCGTCTCTAGAGGCACAGATACGCAGTATTTT. This chain links TRBV9 with TRBJ2-3; D unresolved. Germline CDR1 is SGDLS and CDR2 is YYNGEE. The V gene lost 2 bases and the J gene lost 1 base, with 8 bases spanning the gap. The CDR3 has 14 residues. The full variable domain, completed using reference TRBV9 and TRBJ2-3, is DSGVTQTPKHLITATGQRVTLRCSPRSGDLSVYWYQQSLDQGLQFLIQYYNGEERAKGNILERFSAQQFPDLHSELNLSSLELGDSALYFCASSVSRGTDTQYFGPGTRLTVL.

The rearrangement links TRBV27 to TRBJ2-7, with 9 bases identical to TRBD1. There are 15 residues in the CDR3. The germline V gene encodes CDR1 MNHEY and CDR2 SMNVEV (reference sequence). The J segment lost 1 base and the V segment lost 6 bases, leaving 7 bases of the junction unmatched. The CDR3 here is CASRDRGHPSYEQYF. The DNA for the CDR3 is TGTGCCAGCAGGGACAGGGGACATCCTTCCTACGAGCAGTACTTC.

Ten or more counts support this clonotype. The chain employs TRBV5-8 and TRBJ2-3; D not resolved. This CDR3 comprises 15 residues. Germline V gives CDR1 SGHTS, CDR2 YDEGEE. V was trimmed by 1 base and J by 3 bases, leaving 12 bases between them. CDR3 in amino acids: CASSLWRYETDTQYF. CDR3 DNA sequence: TGTGCCAGCAGCTTGTGGCGGTATGAAACAGATACGCAGTATTTT.

The rearrangement joins TRBV7-6 to TRBJ1-6; 9 positions match TRBD1. Germline CDR1 reads SGHVS; CDR2 reads FNYEAQ. CDR3 length: 17 amino acids. Trimming at V came to 2 bases and at J to 10 bases, leaving 12 bases not matched to a gene. CDR3 amino acids: CASSLKAEGTGLSPLHF. The CDR3 DNA sequence: TGTGCCAGCAGCTTAAAGGCCGAAGGGACAGGGTTGTCACCCCTCCACTTT.

This clonotype has more than one count but fewer than ten. The V gene is TRBV11-2, the J gene TRBJ1-1; unclear D gene. Germline CDR1 SGHAT, CDR2 FQNNGV. CDR3 length: 14 residues. V gave up 0 bases and J gave up 3 bases, with 8 bases separating them. The DNA for the CDR3 is TGTGCCAGCAGCTTAGAACGTTACGACACTGAAGCTTTCTTT. Translated: CASSLERYDTEAFF.

The genes are TRBV20-1 and TRBJ1-2, with a possible D match to TRBD1 (6 bases). The ends were cut back, 4 bases at V and 3 bases at J, with 24 bases in the middle. In germline, CDR1 is DFQATT, CDR2 SNEGSKA (reference sequence). The CDR3 runs to 17 residues. CDR3 region: CSANGRTEEPLHYGYTF. Written as DNA, the CDR3 is TGCAGTGCTAACGGCCGGACAGAGGAACCTCTCCACTATGGCTACACCTTC.

This clonotype was seen a handful of times. This chain connects TRBV5-4 to TRBJ2-5; D gene ambiguous. The V end was cut by 0 bases, the J end by 2 bases, with 11 bases between. Germline loops: CDR1 SGHNT, CDR2 YYREEE (reference sequence). The CDR3 length is 15 residues. As DNA, the CDR3 is TGTGCCAGCAGCTTGGGGACGGGTTGGCAAGAGACCCAGTACTTC. Protein: CASSLGTGWQETQYF.

The chain is built from TRBV4-1 and TRBJ2-2; the D is unclear. The CDR3 consists of 15 residues. V gave up 1 base and J gave up 1 base, with 7 bases separating them. Germline CDR1 MGHRA, CDR2 YSYEKL. CDR3 DNA: TGCGCCAGCAGCCAAGTGTGGGAGAACACCGGGGAGCTGTTTTTT. Its protein is CASSQVWENTGELFF.

This rearrangement joins TRBV5-4 to TRBJ2-7, with D perhaps matching TRBD2 (6 bases). Germline CDR1 SGHNT, CDR2 YYREEE (reference sequence). The V and J ends lost 5 bases and 2 bases respectively, with 20 bases between them. CDR3 length: 16 amino acids. The CDR3 loop is CASRRIPGTPAYEQYF. The CDR3 DNA follows: TGTGCCAGCAGGCGAATCCCCGGGACTCCAGCCTACGAGCAGTACTTC.

This sequence joins TRBV5-1 and TRBJ2-2; no reliable D call. CDR3 length: 16 amino acids. V lost 7 bases and J 0 bases, leaving 16 bases between the germline ends. CDR1 SGHRS and CDR2 YFSETQ come from the germline V gene. CDR3 DNA: TGCGCCAGCGCTCACTCGGGCATCGCGAACACCGGGGAGCTGTTTTTT. This codes for CASAHSGIANTGELFF.

The table lists this clonotype with a few counts. V and J are TRBV29-1 and TRBJ1-4, with 9 bases identical to TRBD1. The CDR3 spans 13 residues. The V segment lost 7 bases and the J segment 7 bases; nucleotides outside the gene matches: 7. CDR1 is SQVTM, CDR2 ANQGSEA, per germline. CDR3 loop: CSAQDRGGEKLFF. The CDR3, as DNA: TGCAGCGCCCAGGACAGGGGTGGTGAAAAACTGTTTTTT.